The 2 T cell receptor beta chains in this list originate from one sample, sequenced in a study of neurological immune-mediated disorders. TCRdb analysed the 5' RACE reads with MiXCR anew, one entry per CDR3 protein. The table has tens of thousands of distinct CDR3 sequences, about a tenth seen once. The sequenced sample was PBMCs. The receptors were sampled from a man between 35 and 55 years old in good health.

This clonotype was detected many times. This chain links TRBV5-1 with TRBJ2-6; no firm D call. This CDR3 region has 12 residues. Trimming removed 0 bases from V and 5 bases from J, with 0 bases in between. Germline V gives CDR1 SGHRS, CDR2 YFSETQ. This CDR3 is CASSLGANVLTF. For the CDR3, the DNA is TGCGCCAGCAGCTTGGGGGCCAACGTCCTGACTTTC.

This clonotype was observed at least ten times. The chain carries TRBV15 and TRBJ1-3, with no clear D. The CDR3 is 15 amino acids. V was trimmed by 3 bases and J by 0 bases, leaving 9 bases between them. CDR1 LNHNV and CDR2 YYDKDF come from the germline V gene (reference sequence). CDR3: CATSREGSSGNTIYF. CDR3 nucleotides: TGTGCCACCAGCAGGGAGGGTAGCTCTGGAAACACCATATATTTT.